This passage covers 22 T cell receptor beta chains from one sample sequenced in a study of T cells in Graves' hyperthyroidism and ophthalmopathy (dated by TCRdb to between 2018 and 2021). Library preparation used multiplex PCR. The instrument given in TCRdb is Illumina HiSeq 2000. Amplification of TCR beta CDR3 regions was carried out from RNA transcripts. The TCR CDR3 was subjected to a first round of RT-PCR using the HTBI primer set and the Qiagen OneStep RT-PCR kit. In TCRdb, the public reads were trimmed at Q25 with fastp and aligned with MiXCR, with productive beta chains retained. Merged by CDR3 protein, the rows form single entries marked with the most common genes and DNA. A total of about 530,000 distinct CDR3 sequences appear in this sample, 17% of them only once. Of the sample, roughly 15% is held by the ten largest clones. The sequenced sample was blood. These receptors were collected from a woman between 18 and 29 years old with Graves' ophthalmopathy.

This clonotype was seen a few times. V and J are TRBV4-2 and TRBJ1-2; TRBD1 is a possible D gene (5 bases). Germline lookup yields CDR1 LGHNA and CDR2 YNFKEQ. This CDR3 region has 15 residues. Trimming pared 2 bases from V and 4 bases from J, leaving 14 bases between. CDR3 protein: CASSQNLGTSYGYTF. The CDR3 nucleotides read TGTGCCAGCAGCCAAAATCTGGGGACGAGCTATGGCTACACCTTC.

This clonotype was found a few times. The V and J genes are TRBV2 and TRBJ1-2; a possible D gene is TRBD1 (6 bases). V was trimmed by 2 bases and J by 6 bases, leaving 19 bases between them. CDR1 SNHLY and CDR2 FYNNEI come from the germline V gene. This CDR3 has 16 residues. The DNA of the CDR3 is TGTGCCAGCAGTGAAAAAAGGACAGAGTCGCGGAATGGCTACACCTTC. It is translated as CASSEKRTESRNGYTF.

This clonotype was counted a single time. This sequence may be a read error, since a much larger clone differs from it by one base. The chain combines TRBV28 with TRBJ1-2; the match to TRBD1 covers 9 bases. The CDR3 is 17 amino acids. CDR1 and CDR2 (germline): MDHEN, SYDVKM. The V segment lost 4 bases and the J segment 5 bases; nucleotides outside the gene matches: 14. The CDR3 DNA sequence: TGTGCCAGCAGTTCCCAGGGGGGACAGGGTATAGGATATGGCTACACCTTC. As protein: CASSSQGGQGIGYGYTF.

The chain is built from TRBV6-1 and TRBJ1-6; 9 nucleotides line up with TRBD1. The CDR3 extends over 14 amino acids. Germline-derived CDR1 and CDR2 are MNHNS and SASEGT. Trimming cost V 3 bases and J 10 bases; bases outside gene matches: 4. CDR3 residues: CASSDRTGESPLHF. In nucleotides, the CDR3 is TGTGCCAGCAGTGATAGGACAGGGGAATCACCCCTCCACTTT.

This clonotype was detected many times. The chain combines TRBV7-2 with TRBJ2-1, with D possibly TRBD2 on 6 matching bases. Germline V gene data show CDR1 as SGHTA and CDR2 as FQGNSA. The CDR3 covers 17 residues. V gave up 4 bases and J gave up 0 bases, with 16 bases separating them. The chain's CDR3 is CASSSVERAYSYNEQFF. The CDR3 bases are TGTGCCAGCAGCTCGGTTGAGCGGGCTTACTCCTACAATGAGCAGTTCTTC. Full variable domain (missing parts from reference TRBV7-2 and TRBJ2-1): GAGVSQSPSNKVTEKGKDVELRCDPISGHTALYWYRQSLGQGLEFLIYFQGNSAPDKSGLPSDRFSAERTGGSVSTLTIQRTQQEDSAVYLCASSSVERAYSYNEQFFGPGTRLTVL.

This clonotype was counted ten times or more. This chain joins TRBV5-8 and TRBJ1-1, with no clear D. There are 14 residues in the CDR3. V was shortened by 2 bases and J by 0 bases, with 8 bases between the two germline ends. Germline V gene data show CDR1 as SGHTS and CDR2 as YDEGEE. The CDR3 region is CASSFNSMNTEAFF. CDR3 DNA: TGTGCCAGCAGCTTTAATAGTATGAACACTGAAGCTTTCTTT.

This clonotype was detected ten times or more. The chain is built from TRBV30 and TRBJ1-4; the D gene is possibly TRBD1 (5 bases). Germline values: CDR1 GTSNPN, CDR2 SVGIG (reference sequence). The V and J ends lost 1 base and 8 bases respectively, with 11 bases between them. This CDR3 has 13 amino acids. The CDR3 sequence is CAWSAGFGEKLFF. Here the CDR3 DNA reads TGTGCCTGGAGTGCAGGGTTTGGCGAAAAACTGTTTTTT.

This clonotype was counted at least ten times. The chain carries TRBV6-1 and TRBJ2-7; TRBD2 aligns across 8 bases. The germline gives CDR1 MNHNS, CDR2 SASEGT. This CDR3 comprises 15 residues. The junction had 10 bases not matched to a gene; V was cut back by 6 bases and J by 3 bases. The CDR3 DNA sequence: TGTGCCAGCAGACCCCTACGCGGGAGGTACTACGAGCAGTACTTC. Amino acids: CASRPLRGRYYEQYF.

This clonotype was recorded many times. The V call is TRBV9, the J call TRBJ1-1, with a weak D call TRBD1 (5 bases). The CDR3 contains 13 residues. The germline gives CDR1 SGDLS, CDR2 YYNGEE. The V gene lost 7 bases and the J gene lost 4 bases, with 14 bases spanning the gap. The CDR3 protein is CASGLGAATEAFF. CDR3 bases: TGTGCCAGCGGTCTCGGGGCGGCCACTGAAGCTTTCTTT.

This clonotype was observed at least ten times. The rearrangement uses TRBV18 and TRBJ2-3; 8 nucleotides align to TRBD1. In germline, CDR1 is KGHSH, CDR2 LQKENI. The CDR3 loop spans 15 amino acids. Losses at the gene ends were 4 bases for V and 4 bases for J; bases not matched to a gene: 7. CDR3 bases: TGTGCCAGCTCACAAGGGACAGGATCGCCAGATACGCAGTATTTT. Its translation is CASSQGTGSPDTQYF.

This clonotype was found many times. The genes are TRBV11-1 and TRBJ1-1; D is undetermined. The V end lost 2 bases, the J end lost 4 bases, and 14 bases lay between the germline ends. CDR1 and CDR2 (germline): SGHAT, FQDESV (reference sequence). The CDR3 spans 15 residues. The CDR3 bases are TGTGCCAGCAGCTTATCCGCTTGGGCACCCACTGAAGCTTTCTTT. Translating it yields CASSLSAWAPTEAFF.

The chain joins TRBV5-1 to TRBJ2-1; 9 positions match TRBD1. The junction had 11 bases not matched to a gene; V was cut back by 5 bases and J by 8 bases. This CDR3 spans 15 amino acids. From germline, CDR1 is SGHRS and CDR2 YFSETQ. The CDR3 protein is CASRVTGGASDEQFF. The CDR3 DNA is TGCGCCAGCAGGGTAACAGGGGGCGCGTCCGATGAGCAGTTCTTC.

This clonotype was observed many times. V gene TRBV28 combines with J gene TRBJ1-5; no definite D call. Germline V gene lookup returns CDR1 MDHEN and CDR2 SYDVKM. V was pared by 2 bases and J by 1 base, with 9 bases between. This CDR3 is built from 15 residues. CDR3 DNA sequence: TGTGCCAGCAGTTTACCCCTTCTGAGCAATCAGCCCCAGCATTTT. Protein product: CASSLPLLSNQPQHF.

This clonotype was counted many times. V and J are TRBV7-2 and TRBJ2-7, with 7 bases identical to TRBD2. This CDR3 has 16 amino acids. J was trimmed by 4 bases and V by 5 bases; bases with no gene match: 14. Per germline, CDR1 SGHTA and CDR2 FQGNSA. The CDR3 is CASSPLRGGTPYEQYF. CDR3 nucleotides: TGTGCCAGCAGCCCTCTGAGGGGAGGGACCCCTTACGAGCAGTACTTC.

The sample holds many counts of this clonotype. V usage is TRBV12-3 or TRBV12-4 and J usage is TRBJ2-3, with D unresolved. Trimming took 5 bases from V and 1 from J, leaving 10 bases between them. CDR3 length: 14 residues. DNA of the CDR3: TGTGCCAGCAGTACTGCGGTGGGCACAGATACGCAGTATTTT. It specifies CASSTAVGTDTQYF.

V and J are TRBV14 and TRBJ2-1, with 13 bases that match TRBD2. The V and J ends lost 3 bases and 4 bases, in that order; junction bases with no gene match: 18. Looked up from germline, CDR1 is SGHDN and CDR2 is FVKESK. The CDR3 runs 21 residues. CDR3 in amino acids: CASSQPGLAGRASRGYNEQFF. The CDR3 DNA sequence: TGTGCCAGCAGCCAGCCGGGACTAGCGGGGAGAGCATCGAGGGGATACAATGAGCAGTTCTTC.

This clonotype showed up just a few times. The chain employs TRBV27 and TRBJ1-6; TRBD1 matches at 8 bases. CDR3 size: 15 residues. Trimming removed 5 bases from V and 7 bases from J; junction bases left unmatched: 7. CDR1 is MNHEY and CDR2 is SMNVEV in the germline V gene (reference sequence). CDR3 sequence reads: CASSEPTGANSPLHF. Written as DNA, the CDR3 is TGTGCCAGCAGTGAACCGACAGGGGCCAATTCACCCCTCCACTTT.

This clonotype was found many times. The chain recombines TRBV27 with TRBJ1-1; TRBD1 agrees at 9 bases. The CDR3 covers 17 residues. Germline CDR1 is MNHEY and CDR2 is SMNVEV (reference sequence). Unmatched junction bases numbered 14, after V lost 5 bases and J lost 4 bases. The CDR3 DNA follows: TGTGCCAGCAGTCTAGTCCCCGGGACAGGGTTAATCACTGAAGCTTTCTTT. As protein: CASSLVPGTGLITEAFF.

Many counts were recorded for this clonotype. The chain links TRBV20-1 to TRBJ2-3, with 8 bases identical to TRBD2. The CDR3 loop spans 13 amino acids. CDR1 is DFQATT and CDR2 is SNEGSKA in the germline V gene (reference sequence). The CDR3 sequence is CSRLAPSTDTQYF. The CDR3 coding sequence is TGCAGCCGACTAGCGCCGAGCACAGATACGCAGTATTTT.

This clonotype has more than one count but fewer than ten. The gene calls are TRBV15 and TRBJ2-6; D not resolved. This CDR3 is built from 15 residues. V was trimmed by 0 bases and J by 1 base, leaving 4 bases between them. Germline V gene data show CDR1 as LNHNV and CDR2 as YYDKDF (reference sequence). CDR3 region: CATSRDRSGANVLTF. CDR3 nucleotides: TGTGCCACCAGCAGAGACAGGTCTGGGGCCAACGTCCTGACTTTC.

This clonotype has a count of ten or more. The genes are TRBV7-9 and TRBJ2-5; D possibly corresponds to TRBD1 (5 bases). Germline V gives CDR1 SEHNR, CDR2 FQNEAQ (reference sequence). This CDR3 has 16 amino acids. Trimming took 5 bases from V and 4 from J, leaving 20 bases between them. CDR3 nucleotide sequence: TGTGCCAGCAGCCCCTATGCTAGTACAGGACCAGAGACCCAGTACTTC. Residues: CASSPYASTGPETQYF.

Ten or more counts support this clonotype. The chain has TRBV10-2 and TRBJ1-1; D is unresolved. In germline, CDR1 is WSHSY, CDR2 SAAADI. This CDR3 is 13 amino acids long. The germline V and J ends were trimmed by 2 bases and 1 base, with 5 bases remaining between them. The CDR3 nucleotides are TGCGCCAGCAGTGAGATTGCGAACACTGAAGCTTTCTTT. Its translation: CASSEIANTEAFF.